One and the same sample provided the 29 T cell receptor beta chains below, sequenced in a study of radiotherapy plus CTLA-4 blockade in lung cancer. The repertoire was sequenced with immunoSEQ multiplex PCR; TCRdb's copy has only in-frame clones and lacks some. The sample carries approximately 97,000 clones, 83% recorded once. The source was peripheral blood, collected from a patient treated with radiotherapy plus ipilimumab. The receptors stem from a human donor with non-small cell lung cancer who had stable disease on radiotherapy plus ipilimumab.

The chain carries TRBV6-5 and TRBJ2-1, with D perhaps matching TRBD2 (6 bases). The ends were cut back, 6 bases at V and 9 bases at J, with 21 bases in the middle. The germline gives CDR1 MNHEY, CDR2 SVGAGI. The CDR3 runs 15 residues. The CDR3 sequence: CASSPVSGSVGEQFF. In nucleotides, the CDR3 is TGTGCCAGCAGCCCAGTTAGCGGCTCCGTCGGTGAGCAGTTCTTC.

The chain is built from TRBV4-2 and TRBJ2-7; TRBD1 might be the D (6 bases). CDR1 and CDR2 from the germline V gene are LGHNA and YNFKEQ. V was trimmed by 3 bases and J by 0 bases, leaving 15 bases between them. The CDR3 sequence is 16 residues long. CDR3 residues: CASSQGAADSSYEQYF. In DNA, the CDR3 is TGTGCCAGCAGCCAGGGGGCGGCGGACAGCTCCTACGAGCAGTACTTC.

The V gene is TRBV11-2, the J gene TRBJ2-7, with D perhaps given as TRBD1 or TRBD2 (5 bases each). The CDR3 consists of 15 residues. V gave up 5 bases and J gave up 2 bases, with 16 bases separating them. CDR1 and CDR2 from the germline V gene are SGHAT and FQNNGV. CDR3 protein: CASSPLGVITYEQYF. CDR3 nucleotide sequence: TGTGCCAGCAGCCCACTAGGGGTAATTACCTACGAGCAGTACTTC.

The chain has TRBV7-2 and TRBJ2-7; D is uncertain. The CDR3 has 12 residues. Germline lookup yields CDR1 SGHTA and CDR2 FQGNSA. Between the trimmed V and J ends, which lost 8 bases and 7 bases, there was a span of 15 bases. CDR3 region: CASRRLPGEQYF. For the CDR3, the DNA is TGTGCCAGCCGACGGTTGCCCGGGGAGCAGTACTTC.

The chain has TRBV28 and TRBJ2-5; 14 positions match TRBD2. Germline V gives CDR1 MDHEN, CDR2 SYDVKM. J lost 1 base, V lost 6 bases, and 16 bases had no gene match. CDR3 length: 20 residues. The CDR3 sequence is CASSHTFGLAGGESQETQYF. CDR3 coding DNA: TGTGCCAGCAGCCACACCTTCGGACTAGCGGGGGGAGAATCCCAAGAGACCCAGTACTTC.

The chain links TRBV21-1 to TRBJ1-5; the D call TRBD1 from the table was never checked on the DNA. TRBV21-1 is a recognized pseudogene. This CDR3 comprises 15 residues. CDR3 loop: CASSFQGGCNQPQHF. The CDR3 DNA reads TGTGCCAGCAGCTTCCAGGGGGGCTGCAATCAGCCCCAGCATTTT.

The chain links TRBV6-1 to TRBJ2-5, with D hard to call. Trimming removed 4 bases at V and 2 bases at J, with 11 bases between. There are 14 residues in the CDR3. Germline CDR1 is MNHNS and CDR2 is SASEGT. CDR3 DNA: TGTGCCAGCAGTGGGTCTGCGGTACAAGAGACCCAGTACTTC. Translation gives CASSGSAVQETQYF.

The chain couples TRBV30 to TRBJ2-7; TRBD2 aligns across 8 bases. Germline lookup yields CDR1 GTSNPN and CDR2 SVGIG (reference sequence). CDR3 length: 20 amino acids. Trimming cost V 0 bases and J 6 bases; bases outside gene matches: 25. The CDR3 protein is CAWSVLGRGGLPREYPEQYF. CDR3 bases: TGTGCCTGGAGTGTACTAGGTCGGGGGGGACTACCTCGAGAGTACCCCGAGCAGTACTTC.

The CDR3 protein is CASSRGGVVAAQETQYF. In DNA form, the CDR3 reads TGCGCCAGCAGCCGGGGGGGTGTAGTAGCGGCACAAGAGACCCAGTACTTC. The chain recombines TRBV4-1 with TRBJ2-5; TRBD2 matches 7 bases. Germline loops: CDR1 MGHRA, CDR2 YSYEKL. CDR3 length equals 17 residues. The trim removed 4 bases at V and 2 bases at J, leaving 13 bases unmatched.

Notes on this clone: One end of the junction varies from germline; a read error may be responsible. The genes are TRBV6-1 and TRBJ1-4, with 9 positions matching TRBD1. The CDR3 runs 14 residues. Germline CDR1 MNHNS, CDR2 SASEGT. The CDR3 bases are TGTGCCAGCAGGGAAGGACAGGGGAATGAAAAACTGTTTTTT. As protein: CASREGQGNEKLFF.

This clone has more than one count but fewer than ten. This chain uses TRBV5-8 with TRBJ1-4; TRBD1 might be the D (5 bases). The V gene's germline CDR1 is SGHTS and CDR2 YDEGEE. V was trimmed by 3 bases and J by 5 bases, leaving 11 bases between them. The CDR3 length is 14 residues. The CDR3: CASSSGTPNEKLFF. CDR3 bases: TGTGCCAGCAGCTCCGGGACGCCCAATGAAAAACTGTTTTTT.

V usage is TRBV10-3 and J usage is TRBJ2-5, with TRBD2 identical over 8 bases. Germline V CDR1 and CDR2: ENHRY, SYGVKD. Trimming at V came to 0 bases and at J to 4 bases, leaving 4 bases not matched to a gene. The CDR3 has 15 residues. The chain's CDR3 is CAISESTSGGETQYF. The CDR3 DNA reads TGTGCCATCAGTGAGTCGACCAGCGGGGGAGAGACCCAGTACTTC.

The gene calls are TRBV5-1 and TRBJ1-1; D might be TRBD1 (6 bases). V was shortened by 2 bases and J by 4 bases, with 12 bases between the two germline ends. The germline CDR1 and CDR2 sequences are SGHRS and YFSETQ. There are 14 residues in the CDR3. The CDR3: CASSFGGRSTEAFF. The DNA of the CDR3 is TGCGCCAGCAGCTTTGGGGGGCGAAGCACTGAAGCTTTCTTT.

V usage is TRBV21-1 and J usage is TRBJ2-7; the table gives TRBD2 as D, unverified against the DNA. TRBV21-1 is a known pseudogene. This CDR3 has 16 amino acids. This CDR3 reads CASSKALGEGRNEQYF. Written as DNA, the CDR3 is TGTGCCAGCAGCAAAGCGCTTGGAGAGGGCCGCAACGAGCAGTACTTC.

This clone has only a few counts. This rearrangement joins TRBV4-2 to TRBJ2-7; 8 bases align to TRBD2. Germline trimming cut 2 bases from V and 7 bases from J; bases unmatched to any gene: 7. The germline V gene has CDR1 LGHNA and CDR2 YNFKEQ. There are 14 residues in the CDR3. CDR3 residues: CASSQPGLAGEQYF. CDR3 sequence (DNA): TGTGCCAGCAGCCAACCTGGACTAGCTGGGGAGCAGTACTTC.

This sequence joins TRBV2 and TRBJ2-3; D call uncertain. The CDR3 is made up of 14 amino acids. V dropped 6 bases and J dropped 0 bases, with 10 bases sitting between them. Germline assignment: CDR1 SNHLY and CDR2 FYNNEI. Here the CDR3 reads CASSQTTSTDTQYF. DNA for the CDR3: TGTGCCAGCAGCCAGACAACTAGCACAGATACGCAGTATTTT.

This clone was seen a handful of times. This rearrangement joins TRBV5-1 to TRBJ1-1; D not certain. The CDR3 is made up of 15 amino acids. Germline V gene sequence: CDR1 SGHRS, CDR2 YFSETQ. Trimming took 4 bases from V and 1 from J, leaving 14 bases between them. CDR3 sequence (DNA): TGCGCCAGCAGCCGTCTCCAGACTGGGAACACTGAAGCTTTCTTT. It encodes CASSRLQTGNTEAFF.

The gene calls are TRBV2 and TRBJ1-1, with 8 positions matching TRBD1. CDR3 size: 15 residues. Germline V gene lookup returns CDR1 SNHLY and CDR2 FYNNEI. The ends lost 6 bases at V and 0 bases at J; junction bases unmatched: 6. CDR3 amino acids: CASRAHRGMNTEAFF. The CDR3 DNA is TGTGCCAGCAGGGCCCACAGGGGGATGAACACTGAAGCTTTCTTT.

V is TRBV7-6 and J is TRBJ2-7; weak D call: TRBD1 (5 bases). This CDR3 is built from 15 residues. Germline CDR1 reads SGHVS; CDR2 reads FNYEAQ. V gave up 5 bases and J gave up 0 bases, with 14 bases separating them. The CDR3 spells CASSPRWGSSYEQYF. For the CDR3, the DNA is TGTGCCAGCAGCCCGCGATGGGGCAGCTCCTACGAGCAGTACTTC.

In its sample, this clone was seen a few times. J is TRBJ2-1 and V is TRBV4-2, with D tentatively TRBD1 (5 bases). This CDR3 has 16 amino acids. CDR1 is LGHNA, CDR2 YNFKEQ, per germline. The V end lost 0 bases, the J end lost 2 bases, and 11 bases lay between the germline ends. In DNA form, the CDR3 reads TGTGCCAGCAGCCAAGATGAAGGGGCCCCCTACAATGAGCAGTTCTTC. Translation gives CASSQDEGAPYNEQFF.

This chain links TRBV21-1 with TRBJ1-1; no check of the table's D call, TRBD1, against the DNA was made. TRBV21-1 is termed a pseudogene. The CDR3 length is 13 residues. CDR3 sequence reads: CASRRAQGPEAFF. Written as DNA, the CDR3 is TGTGCCAGCCGCCGGGCCCAGGGGCCTGAAGCTTTCTTT.

This sequence joins TRBV9 and TRBJ1-2; D is perhaps TRBD1 (6 bases). Trimming removed 3 bases at V and 4 bases at J, with 10 bases between. This CDR3 has 13 residues. Germline loops: CDR1 SGDLS, CDR2 YYNGEE. CDR3 sequence reads: CASSAAGVYGYTF. Here the CDR3 DNA reads TGTGCCAGCAGCGCGGCAGGGGTCTATGGCTACACCTTC.

The genes are TRBV6-5 and TRBJ1-3; 7 nucleotides line up with TRBD1. The CDR3 has 14 residues. With V trimmed by 5 bases and J by 4 bases, 5 bases remained unmatched. Germline V gene lookup returns CDR1 MNHEY and CDR2 SVGAGI. The CDR3 protein is CASSLGGQGNTIYF. For the CDR3, the DNA is TGTGCCAGCAGTCTAGGGGGACAGGGAAACACCATATATTTT.

V is TRBV6-5 and J is TRBJ2-5; 9 bases are a match to TRBD1. V gave up 2 bases and J gave up 2 bases; unmatched junction bases: 3. The CDR3 length is 15 residues. Germline-derived CDR1 and CDR2 are MNHEY and SVGAGI. The CDR3 here is CASSYVQGAQETQYF. The CDR3 bases are TGTGCCAGCAGTTACGTACAGGGGGCTCAAGAGACCCAGTACTTC.

This clone was found a few times. V is TRBV5-1 and J is TRBJ2-4; no clear D gene. The germline V and J ends were trimmed by 3 bases and 1 base, with 14 bases remaining between them. Germline CDR1 SGHRS, CDR2 YFSETQ. The CDR3 has 16 residues. The CDR3 loop is CASSSGPGGAKNIQYF. The CDR3 DNA is TGCGCCAGCAGCTCAGGACCCGGTGGGGCCAAAAACATTCAGTACTTC.

This clone was recorded a few times. The gene calls are TRBV9 and TRBJ2-1; no clear D. The V end lost 0 bases, the J end lost 6 bases, and 10 bases lay between the germline ends. Germline CDR1 is SGDLS and CDR2 is YYNGEE. The length of the CDR3 is 14 residues. Here the CDR3 reads CASSVGTAGNEQFF. DNA for the CDR3: TGTGCCAGCAGCGTAGGGACGGCCGGCAATGAGCAGTTCTTC.

This chain joins TRBV6-5 and TRBJ1-6; tentatively, D is TRBD1 (6 bases). Per the germline V gene, CDR1 is MNHEY and CDR2 is SVGAGI. The V end was cut by 5 bases, the J end by 10 bases, with 18 bases between. This CDR3 is built from 15 residues. DNA of the CDR3: TGTGCCAGCAGTGCGGGGGGCGCAGGAGGGTCACCCCTCCACTTT. Its translation is CASSAGGAGGSPLHF.

This chain connects TRBV10-2 to TRBJ2-1; TRBD2 agrees at 11 bases. V lost 10 bases, J lost 6 bases, and 8 bases stayed unmatched. In germline, CDR1 is WSHSY, CDR2 SAAADI. The CDR3 is made up of 14 amino acids. CDR3 nucleotide sequence: TGCGCCACCGCCATAACTAGCGGGGGCAATGAGCAGTTCTTC. Its translation is CATAITSGGNEQFF.

The chain is built from TRBV18 and TRBJ2-7; D gene ambiguous. Germline V gene data show CDR1 as KGHSH and CDR2 as LQKENI. Trimming cost V 0 bases and J 2 bases, with 5 bases left between them. CDR3 length: 13 amino acids. The CDR3 reads CASSPPGTYEQYF. CDR3 sequence (DNA): TGTGCCAGCTCACCACCCGGCACCTACGAGCAGTACTTC.